A single sample is the source of the 21 T cell receptor beta chains below, sequenced in a study of beta chain features in type 1 diabetes. Expressed TCRB transcripts were sequenced because the isolated RNA had all been reverse transcribed beforehand. Sequencing was performed with immunoSEQ multiplex PCR; in TCRdb, only in-frame clones are kept and a portion is missing. The data contain 350,000 to 450,000 clones, around 16% of them singletons. Sequenced material: naive CD4+ T cells from blood. Every receptor here comes from a woman aged 18 to 35 in good health.

J is TRBJ2-1 and V is TRBV6-1; TRBD2 is a possible D gene (6 bases). CDR3 length: 15 amino acids. In germline, CDR1 is MNHNS, CDR2 SASEGT. Trimming removed 3 bases at V and 0 bases at J, with 9 bases between. The CDR3 loop reads CASSEGGSSYNEQFF. The CDR3 DNA reads as TGTGCCAGCAGTGAGGGGGGAAGCTCCTACAATGAGCAGTTCTTC.

This clone was found a few times. This chain links TRBV4-3 with TRBJ2-7, with TRBD2 matching 8 bases. J lost 7 bases, V lost 4 bases, and 6 bases had no gene match. Germline values: CDR1 LGHNA, CDR2 YSLEER. The CDR3 loop spans 13 amino acids. CDR3 DNA sequence: TGCGCCAGCAGCCTCCGGGAGGGCCTAGAGCAGTACTTC. It yields the protein CASSLREGLEQYF.

There are a few counts of this clone. The rearrangement joins TRBV30 to TRBJ2-5; no reliable D call. This CDR3 region has 14 residues. V shed 0 bases and J shed 4 bases, with 12 bases lying between them. Germline CDR1 reads GTSNPN; CDR2 reads SVGIG (reference sequence). Here the CDR3 DNA reads TGTGCCTGGAGTGTATACTCGCCAGGAGAGACCCAGTACTTC. Translation gives CAWSVYSPGETQYF.

A few counts support this clone. The chain combines TRBV30 with TRBJ1-2; D remains unclear. CDR1 and CDR2 from the germline V gene are GTSNPN and SVGIG (reference sequence). The CDR3 has 12 amino acids. The CDR3 sequence is CAGGRLYYGYTF. The DNA of the CDR3 is TGTGCTGGAGGCCGTCTGTACTATGGCTACACCTTC.

This clone was counted only a few times. V is TRBV5-4 and J is TRBJ2-1; 9 bases line up with TRBD2. The germline V gene encodes CDR1 SGHNT and CDR2 YYREEE (reference sequence). The CDR3 is 15 residues long. V shed 1 base, J shed 4 bases, and the junction held 3 bases outside the gene matches. CDR3 protein: CASSLSGRRYNEQFF. As DNA, the CDR3 is TGTGCCAGCAGCTTGAGCGGGAGGAGATACAATGAGCAGTTCTTC.

The chain is built from TRBV30 and TRBJ2-2; a weak D match, TRBD2 (5 bases). This CDR3 has 14 amino acids. V was cut by 5 bases and J by 6 bases, with 16 bases left in between. Germline lookup yields CDR1 GTSNPN and CDR2 SVGIG (reference sequence). DNA of the CDR3: TGTGCCTGGGCTGCCTTTACTAGTTCCGGGGAGCTGTTTTTT. Its protein is CAWAAFTSSGELFF.

V is TRBV7-9 and J is TRBJ2-1, with 8 positions matching TRBD1. The CDR3 runs to 13 residues. Germline CDR1 and CDR2: SEHNR and FQNEAQ (reference sequence). V was clipped by 5 bases and J by 8 bases; unmatched bases: 5. For the CDR3, the DNA is TGTGCCAGCAGCGACAGGGGAGCGGATGAGCAGTTCTTC. It encodes CASSDRGADEQFF.

This clone came up a few times. The chain employs TRBV2 and TRBJ2-1; D gene unclear. The CDR3 totals 15 residues. V lost 3 bases, J lost 0 bases, and 9 bases lay in between. Germline CDR1 is SNHLY and CDR2 is FYNNEI. This chain's CDR3 is CASSDVMASYNEQFF. CDR3 nucleotide sequence: TGTGCCAGCAGTGACGTCATGGCCTCCTACAATGAGCAGTTCTTC.

The CDR3 sequence is CASSVSGGATGEQYF. The CDR3 coding sequence is TGTGCCAGCAGCGTAAGCGGAGGGGCTACGGGCGAGCAGTACTTC. This rearrangement joins TRBV9 to TRBJ2-7; a possible D gene is TRBD2 (6 bases). V dropped 1 base and J dropped 6 bases, with 17 bases sitting between them. This CDR3 is 15 amino acids long. The V gene's germline CDR1 is SGDLS and CDR2 YYNGEE.

This rearrangement joins TRBV6-6 to TRBJ2-7; tentative D call: TRBD2 (6 bases). The CDR3 totals 13 residues. Trimming cost V 8 bases and J 3 bases, with 14 bases left between them. CDR1 and CDR2 (germline): MNHNY, SVGAGI (reference sequence). The CDR3 region has the DNA TGTGCCAGCGAAAGGGACTCCGACTACGAGCAGTACTTC. Residues: CASERDSDYEQYF.

The chain employs TRBV28 and TRBJ1-5, with 7 nucleotides matching TRBD1. The CDR3 is 15 amino acids. V dropped 3 bases and J dropped 3; count of bases not matched to a gene: 5. CDR1 is MDHEN and CDR2 is SYDVKM in the germline V gene. The CDR3 loop is CASSFHRGNNQPQHF. The CDR3 DNA sequence: TGTGCCAGCAGTTTCCACAGGGGAAACAATCAGCCCCAGCATTTT.

This clone came up a few times. CDR3 coding DNA: TGTGCCTGGAGTGTACAGCAGACCGGCACAGATACGCAGTATTTT. Encoded protein: CAWSVQQTGTDTQYF. This chain connects TRBV30 to TRBJ2-3; D call uncertain. Per the germline V gene, CDR1 is GTSNPN and CDR2 is SVGIG (reference sequence). Deletions cut 0 bases from V and 1 base from J, with 11 bases between. There are 15 residues in the CDR3.

This clone was counted between two and nine times. The gene calls are TRBV30 and TRBJ2-7; TRBD1 matches at 8 bases. There are 13 residues in the CDR3. The germline V gene has CDR1 GTSNPN and CDR2 SVGIG (reference sequence). Trimming cost V 5 bases and J 0 bases; bases outside gene matches: 3. This chain's CDR3 is CAWEGQASYEQYF. CDR3 sequence (DNA): TGTGCCTGGGAGGGACAGGCCTCCTACGAGCAGTACTTC.

The V call is TRBV5-4, the J call TRBJ2-5; 8 bases match TRBD1. V shed 4 bases, J shed 5 bases, and the junction held 16 bases outside the gene matches. Germline assignment: CDR1 SGHNT and CDR2 YYREEE (reference sequence). This CDR3 contains 17 residues. CDR3 protein: CASSQDRGRGRLETQYF. The DNA of the CDR3 is TGTGCCAGCAGCCAAGATAGAGGCAGGGGGCGTTTGGAGACCCAGTACTTC.

This chain uses TRBV2 with TRBJ2-3, with 9 bases lining up with TRBD2. Looked up from germline, CDR1 is SNHLY and CDR2 is FYNNEI. V lost 6 bases, J lost 4 bases, and 5 bases stayed unmatched. The CDR3 extends over 14 amino acids. In DNA form, the CDR3 reads TGTGCCAGCAGGCGGCTAGCGGGACCAGATACGCAGTATTTT. Protein product: CASRRLAGPDTQYF.

This clone came up a few times. The V call is TRBV18, the J call TRBJ2-1, with TRBD1 as a possible D gene (6 bases). Per the germline V gene, CDR1 is KGHSH and CDR2 is LQKENI. This CDR3 is built from 12 residues. V lost 5 bases to trimming and J lost 7 bases, with 9 bases between them. CDR3 in DNA: TGTGCCAGCTCAAGCAGGGGAAATGAGCAGTTCTTC. This codes for CASSSRGNEQFF.

This clone has a handful of counts. The chain recombines TRBV25-1 with TRBJ2-4, with TRBD1 identical over 8 bases. The CDR3 is 14 amino acids. V lost 6 bases, J lost 6 bases, and 7 bases stayed unmatched. The germline V gene has CDR1 MGHDK and CDR2 SYGVNS. CDR3 protein: CASRDRGGLNIQYF. The CDR3 region has the DNA TGTGCCAGCAGAGACAGGGGAGGCTTAAACATTCAGTACTTC.

This clone occurred a few times. This chain connects TRBV29-1 to TRBJ1-5; tentatively, D is TRBD1 (5 bases). CDR1 SQVTM and CDR2 ANQGSEA come from the germline V gene. V was clipped by 4 bases and J by 5 bases, with 12 bases between them. The CDR3 consists of 13 residues. The CDR3, as DNA: TGCAGCGTTGTGGCAGGGCTGGATCAGCCCCAGCATTTT. This translates into CSVVAGLDQPQHF.

This chain links TRBV4-1 with TRBJ2-3; D call uncertain. CDR1 MGHRA and CDR2 YSYEKL come from the germline V gene. The CDR3 length is 14 residues. The ends were cut back, 0 bases at V and 2 bases at J, with 6 bases in the middle. For the CDR3, the DNA is TGCGCCAGCAGCCAAGAGGTGGCCACAGATACGCAGTATTTT. As protein: CASSQEVATDTQYF.

The chain carries TRBV15 and TRBJ2-4, with 12 bases aligning to TRBD2. With 5 bases clipped from V and 3 bases from J, the junction kept 5 bases outside the gene matches. The CDR3 length is 16 residues. The germline CDR1 and CDR2 sequences are LNHNV and YYDKDF (reference sequence). The CDR3 DNA follows: TGTGCCACCAGCCCTAGCGGGAGGGCCTTCAAAAACATTCAGTACTTC. As protein: CATSPSGRAFKNIQYF.

This clone has just a few counts. The gene calls are TRBV18 and TRBJ2-5; D might be TRBD2 (6 bases). Trimming cost V 0 bases and J 5 bases, with 13 bases left between them. Germline V CDR1 and CDR2: KGHSH, LQKENI. This CDR3 has 15 amino acids. In DNA, the CDR3 is TGTGCCAGCTCACCACCGGTTGCGGGACCCGAGACCCAGTACTTC. It is translated as CASSPPVAGPETQYF. The variable domain in full, completed from reference TRBV18 and TRBJ2-5, reads NAGVMQNPRHLVRRRGQEARLRCSPMKGHSHVYWYRQLPEEGLKFMVYLQKENIIDESGMPKERFSAEFPKEGPSILRIQQVVRGDSAAYFCASSPPVAGPETQYFGPGTRLLVL.